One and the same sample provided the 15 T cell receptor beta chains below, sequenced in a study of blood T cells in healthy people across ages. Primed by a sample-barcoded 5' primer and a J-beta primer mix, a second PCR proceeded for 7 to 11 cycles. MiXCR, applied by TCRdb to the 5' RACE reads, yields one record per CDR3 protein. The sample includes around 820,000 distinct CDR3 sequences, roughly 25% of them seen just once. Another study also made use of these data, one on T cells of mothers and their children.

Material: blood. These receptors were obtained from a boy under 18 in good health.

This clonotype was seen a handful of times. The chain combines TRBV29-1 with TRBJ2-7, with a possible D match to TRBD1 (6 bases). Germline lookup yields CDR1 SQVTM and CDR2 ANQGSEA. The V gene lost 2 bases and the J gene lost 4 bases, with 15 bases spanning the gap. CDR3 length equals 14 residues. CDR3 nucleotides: TGCAGCGTTGAAAGATCCGGGACAAATTACGAGCAGTACTTC. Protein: CSVERSGTNYEQYF.

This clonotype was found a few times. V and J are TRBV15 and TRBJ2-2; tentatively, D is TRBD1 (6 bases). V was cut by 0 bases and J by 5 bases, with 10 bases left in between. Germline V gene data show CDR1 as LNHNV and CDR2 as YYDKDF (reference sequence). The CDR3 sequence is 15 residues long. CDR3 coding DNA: TGTGCCACCAGCAGAGAACCGACAGGTACCGGGGAGCTGTTTTTT. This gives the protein CATSREPTGTGELFF.

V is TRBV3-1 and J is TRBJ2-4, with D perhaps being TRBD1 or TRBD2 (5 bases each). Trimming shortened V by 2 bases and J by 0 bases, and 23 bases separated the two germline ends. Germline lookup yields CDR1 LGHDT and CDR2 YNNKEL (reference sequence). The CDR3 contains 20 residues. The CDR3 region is CASSQSFQGFRLLAKNIQYF. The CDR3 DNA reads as TGTGCCAGCAGCCAATCGTTCCAGGGTTTTAGACTACTAGCCAAAAACATTCAGTACTTC.

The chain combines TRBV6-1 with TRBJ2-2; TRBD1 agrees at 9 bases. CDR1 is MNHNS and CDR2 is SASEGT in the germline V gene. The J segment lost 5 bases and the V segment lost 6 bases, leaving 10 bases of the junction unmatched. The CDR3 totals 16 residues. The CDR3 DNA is TGTGCCAGCAGGGAACCGGGACAGGGATATACCGGGGAGCTGTTTTTT. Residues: CASREPGQGYTGELFF.

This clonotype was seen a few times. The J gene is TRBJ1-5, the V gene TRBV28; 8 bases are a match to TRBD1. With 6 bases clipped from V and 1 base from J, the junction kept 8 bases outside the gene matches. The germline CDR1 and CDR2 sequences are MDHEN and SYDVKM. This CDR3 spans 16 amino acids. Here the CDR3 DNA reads TGTGCCAGCAGAAAAGACAGGGGAGGCAGCAATCAGCCCCAGCATTTT. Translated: CASRKDRGGSNQPQHF. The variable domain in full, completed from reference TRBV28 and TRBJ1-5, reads DVKVTQSSRYLVKRTGEKVFLECVQDMDHENMFWYRQDPGLGLRLIYFSYDVKMKEKGDIPEGYSVSREKKERFSLILESASTNQTSMYLCASRKDRGGSNQPQHFGDGTRLSIL.

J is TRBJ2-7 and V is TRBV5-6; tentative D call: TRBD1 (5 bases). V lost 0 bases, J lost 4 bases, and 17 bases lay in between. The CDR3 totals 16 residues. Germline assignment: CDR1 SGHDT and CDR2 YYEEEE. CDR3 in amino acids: CASSLGAGPHRYEQYF. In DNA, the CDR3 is TGTGCCAGCAGCTTGGGAGCAGGCCCCCACAGGTACGAGCAGTACTTC. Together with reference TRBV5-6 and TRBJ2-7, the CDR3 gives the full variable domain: DAGVTQSPTHLIKTRGQQVTLRCSPKSGHDTVSWYQQALGQGPQFIFQYYEEEERQRGNFPDRFSGHQFPNYSSELNVNALLLGDSALYLCASSLGAGPHRYEQYFGPGTRLTVT.

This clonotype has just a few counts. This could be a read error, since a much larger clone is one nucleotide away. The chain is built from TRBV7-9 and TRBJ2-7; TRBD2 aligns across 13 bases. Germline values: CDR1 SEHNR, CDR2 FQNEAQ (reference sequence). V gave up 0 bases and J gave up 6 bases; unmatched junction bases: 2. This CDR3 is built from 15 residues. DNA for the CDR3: TGTGCCAGCAGCTTAGCCGGACTAGCGGGAGCCGAGCAGTACTTC. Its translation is CASSLAGLAGAEQYF.

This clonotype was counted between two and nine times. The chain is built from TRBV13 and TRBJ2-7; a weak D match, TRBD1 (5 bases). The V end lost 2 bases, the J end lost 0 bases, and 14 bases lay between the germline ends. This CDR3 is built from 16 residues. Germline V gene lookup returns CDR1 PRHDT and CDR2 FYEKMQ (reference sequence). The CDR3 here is CASSLRGPVASYEQYF. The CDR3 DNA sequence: TGTGCCAGCAGCTTAAGGGGCCCGGTCGCCTCCTACGAGCAGTACTTC.

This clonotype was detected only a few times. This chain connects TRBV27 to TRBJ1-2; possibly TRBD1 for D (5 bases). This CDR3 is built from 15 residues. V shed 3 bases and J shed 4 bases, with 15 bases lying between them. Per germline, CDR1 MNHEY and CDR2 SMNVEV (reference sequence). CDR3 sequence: CASSFSRVGPYGYTF. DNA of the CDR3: TGTGCCAGCAGTTTTTCCAGGGTGGGCCCCTATGGCTACACCTTC.

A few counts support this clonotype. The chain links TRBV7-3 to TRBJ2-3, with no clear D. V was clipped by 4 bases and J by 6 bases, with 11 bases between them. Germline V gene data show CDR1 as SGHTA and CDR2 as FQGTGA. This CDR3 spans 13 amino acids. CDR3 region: CASSSHNYDTQYF. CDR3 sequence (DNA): TGTGCCAGCAGCTCACACAATTATGATACGCAGTATTTT.

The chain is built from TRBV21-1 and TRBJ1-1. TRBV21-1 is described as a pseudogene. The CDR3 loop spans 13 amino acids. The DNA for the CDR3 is TGTGCCAGCAGCACGGGCAGCCTACTTGAGGATTTCTTT. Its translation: CASSTGSLLEDFF.

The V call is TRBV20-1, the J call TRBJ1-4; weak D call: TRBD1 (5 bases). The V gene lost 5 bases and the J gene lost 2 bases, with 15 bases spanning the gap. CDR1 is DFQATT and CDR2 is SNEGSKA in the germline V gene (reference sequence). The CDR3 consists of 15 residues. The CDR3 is CSAGGGEDTNEKLFF. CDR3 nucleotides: TGCAGTGCTGGCGGGGGGGAGGATACTAATGAAAAACTGTTTTTT.

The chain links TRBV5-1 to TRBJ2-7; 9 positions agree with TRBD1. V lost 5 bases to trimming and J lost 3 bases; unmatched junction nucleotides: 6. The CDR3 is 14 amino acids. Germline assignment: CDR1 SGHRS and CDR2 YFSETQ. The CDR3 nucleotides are TGCGCCAGCAGATCGGACAGGGGAAGCTACGAGCAGTACTTC. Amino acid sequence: CASRSDRGSYEQYF.

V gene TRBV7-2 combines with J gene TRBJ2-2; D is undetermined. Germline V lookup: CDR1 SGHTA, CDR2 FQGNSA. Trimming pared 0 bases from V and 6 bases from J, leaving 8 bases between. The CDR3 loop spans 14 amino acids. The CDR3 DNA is TGTGCCAGCAGCTTAGCCCAAAACGCCGGGGAGCTGTTTTTT. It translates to CASSLAQNAGELFF.

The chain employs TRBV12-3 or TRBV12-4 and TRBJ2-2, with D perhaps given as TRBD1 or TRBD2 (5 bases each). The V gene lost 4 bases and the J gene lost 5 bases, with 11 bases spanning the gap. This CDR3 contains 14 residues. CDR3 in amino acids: CASSSSWGTGELFF. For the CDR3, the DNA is TGTGCCAGCAGTTCAAGTTGGGGGACCGGGGAGCTGTTTTTT.